This record concerns one T cell receptor (beta chain) sequence. What it recognizes is unknown. 60 Vbeta and 13 Jbeta primers were used in PCR. Produced via immunoSEQ multiplex PCR; TCRdb's table is partial and in-frame only. The data contain approximately 140,000 clones, around three quarters of them singletons. This specimen comes from a study of cytomegalovirus exposure and HLA in healthy donors. Study conclusions and caveats: The productive fraction for most TCR beta V segments was about 87% or about 30% in an earlier analysis. Several of the most significant clusters appeared, in a later analysis, to be linked to common viral pathogens. Investigators reported over 150 TCR beta chains as tied to cytomegalovirus.

V gave up 0 bases and J gave up 4 bases; unmatched junction bases: 9. CDR1 and CDR2 (germline): SGHAT, FQNNGV. The CDR3 contains 16 residues. The sample taken for sequencing was PBMCs. This sequence was found in a middle-aged man in good health and CMV-seronegative. The chain combines TRBV11-2 with TRBJ2-7; TRBD2 matches at 7 bases. The CDR3 sequence: CASSLDYRAGSYEQYF. DNA for the CDR3: TGTGCCAGCAGCTTAGATTACCGAGCGGGATCGTACGAGCAGTACTTC. Full variable domain (missing parts from reference TRBV11-2 and TRBJ2-7): EAGVAQSPRYKIIEKRQSVAFWCNPISGHATLYWYQQILGQGPKLLIQFQNNGVVDDSQLPKDRFSAERLKGVDSTLKIQPAKLEDSAVYLCASSLDYRAGSYEQYFGPGTRLTVT.